This T cell receptor (beta chain) originates from a study of T cells after posttransplantation cyclophosphamide. Study findings and constraints: TRB clonality was highly associated with recipient CMV seropositivity and reactivation.

TCRdb keeps only in-frame clones here, not all; method: immunoSEQ multiplex PCR. The sample is made up of 30,000 to 40,000 clones, none counted only once. V gave up 6 bases and J gave up 6 bases, with 23 bases separating them. This CDR3 contains 16 residues. Germline CDR1 reads MGHRA; CDR2 reads YSYEKL. This clone was found many times. The antigen is not known. Sequencing used PBMCs. V gene TRBV4-1 combines with J gene TRBJ1-1; TRBD1 might be the D (5 bases). This clonotype originated in a man aged 50 or older in good health, CMV-negative, and a related stem cell transplant donor. The CDR3 region is CASRTHRQRPGAEAFF. The CDR3, as DNA: TGCGCCAGCAGAACCCATCGGCAGAGACCGGGGGCTGAAGCTTTCTTT.